This T cell receptor beta chain came from a study of blood T cell repertoires in COVID-19. Original analysis: From reference gene primer amplification, estimates of nucleated cell counts were derived. Repertoires were generated with immunoSEQ multiplex PCR, while TCRdb's copy carries only in-frame clones and drops some. For V, J and clone size, that table is used; D and trimming come from the DNA. The table shows around 250,000 clones, with 89% occurring only once. The germline CDR1 and CDR2 sequences are LGHDT and YNNKEL (reference sequence). Trimming cost V 2 bases and J 4 bases; bases outside gene matches: 11. CDR3 length: 17 amino acids.

The TCR was taken from a woman aged 40 to 55 who had recovered from COVID-19. The chain carries TRBV3-1 (or the pseudogene TRBV3-2) and TRBJ2-7, with TRBD2 identical over 10 bases. Input material: peripheral blood. CDR3 sequence: CASSQCVASGRGYEQYV. The CDR3 DNA is TGTGCCAGCAGCCAATGCGTCGCTAGCGGGAGAGGGTACGAGCAGTACGTC.